This TCR beta chain appears in the sequencing data of a study of a mutant IDH1 vaccine in newly diagnosed glioma (TCRdb year 2021). Study-wide context: Of the roughly 30 treated patients, 62.5% were male and about 40% were female, and a mean age of 40.4 years was recorded. Prior to enrollment, patients had been given standard therapy consisting of radiotherapy alone, temozolomide alone, or radiochemotherapy with temozolomide, with the combination given to most patients. Peripheral blood was drawn at six visits: V03 (baseline), V05, V07, V10, V12 and V13. For exploratory analyses, longitudinal TCRB deep sequencing was carried out in 25 treated patients wherever samples were available. Broader findings and caveats from the paper: Pseudoprogression appeared unrelated to alterations in the top peripheral T cell clonotypes detected by TCRB sequencing. Immune responses induced by the vaccine were seen in over 90% of patients across multiple MHC alleles. The authors noted that analyses of patient blood samples could not be reproduced because of sample limitations. PBMC samples for TCRB deep sequencing were selected based on availability.

The library was prepared using the immunoSEQ multiplex PCR assay. Rearranged TCR beta chain sequences were amplified with the hsTCRB Kit following the manufacturer's protocol. An Illumina MiSeq was used to sequence the TCRB libraries. Concerning the study's data processing: The proprietary platform of the kit vendor was used for demultiplexing, trimming and gene mapping. Drawn from immuneACCESS, this table holds only the in-frame rearrangements with V and J called that TCRdb kept. Clones are partly lost; checked studies trace under half to an unresolved V gene and leave the rest unexplained. V, J and clone size were drawn from that table, and D and trimming were deduced from the DNA. The sample records approximately 25,000 clones, around 93% of which are singletons. The top ten constitute around 1.2% of the sample. As encoded in the germline V gene (reference sequence), CDR1 is LNHDA while CDR2 is SQIVND. Including the terminal cysteine and phenylalanine, the CDR3 comprises 14 residues. The read is trimmed to its CDR3 DNA, 42 bases read in frame from base 1. The V end loses 1 base and the J end loses 1 base, and a stretch of 5 bases separates them.

This clone was counted once. The antigen this receptor binds is unknown. Base-call qualities are not available, and no considerably larger clone is one nucleotide away. Explained via the paper, the time point label denotes: baseline, week 1 (first vaccination visit). The treatment or condition label on this specimen signifies: pre-vaccination baseline after standard-of-care therapy. Donors had newly diagnosed WHO grade 3 or 4 IDH1-mutant astrocytomas with loss of nuclear ATRX. The samples were drawn from NOA16, a multicentre, single-arm, open-label phase I trial in Germany that tested a mutant IDH1 peptide vaccine in humans for the first time. For immunogenicity testing, the blood drawn at visit V03 was used as the baseline sample. Genomic DNA for TCRB sequencing was isolated from EDTA blood with the DNeasy Blood and Tissue Kit.

The source was PBMCs, collected from a glioma patient treated with radiotherapy, temozolomide or both. The sequence links TRBV19 to TRBJ1-5; the D gene assignment is ambiguous. This TCR was sampled from a man aged 40-49 years with glioma. The sequenced DNA is TGTGCCAGTAGTATAGGACCGAGCAATCAGCCCCAGCATTTT. Translated, it gives CASSIGPSNQPQHF.